This TCR beta chain was recorded in a study of PD-1 blockade in classical Hodgkin lymphoma. Clones were read by immunoSEQ multiplex PCR, and TCRdb kept only the in-frame ones, dropping some. This table holds 30,000 to 40,000 clones, about 90% found once. The CDR3 is 15 residues long. The germline V gene has CDR1 SGHRS and CDR2 YFSETQ. Trimming shortened V by 8 bases and J by 0 bases, and 15 bases separated the two germline ends. As to time point: cycle 4 day 1 (C4D1), after 5 to 7 weeks of nivolumab. Each patient's relapse followed autologous stem cell transplantation, and brentuximab vedotin exposure varied. CD4+ T cells were purified from thawed PBMCs by negative selection.

The clonotype originates from a human donor with classical Hodgkin lymphoma. The starting material was CD4+ T cells from blood, obtained before the fourth cycle of nivolumab. V usage is TRBV5-1 and J usage is TRBJ2-1, with a tentative D call TRBD2 (5 bases). CDR3 loop: CASSFLEASYNEQFF. Written as DNA, the CDR3 is TGCGCCAGTTCCTTCTTGGAGGCCTCCTACAATGAGCAGTTCTTC.